This TCR beta chain emerged from a study of T cells in Graves' hyperthyroidism and ophthalmopathy. This clonotype was detected a few times. This CDR3 region has 16 residues. The ends were cut back, 5 bases at V and 3 bases at J, with 19 bases in the middle. The germline V gene encodes CDR1 SGHTA and CDR2 FQGTGA. TCR beta CDR3 sequences were amplified from RNA transcripts. Using the HTBI primer set, a first-round RT-PCR was run on the TCR CDR3. TCRdb processed the multiplex PCR reads anew with MiXCR; each CDR3 protein has one entry. The sample gives a few hundred thousand distinct CDR3 sequences, 15% to 20% of which show up once; 15% to 19% is in the top ten.

Source material: blood. This receptor was identified in a woman between 40 and 50 years old with Graves' ophthalmopathy. This chain links TRBV7-3 with TRBJ2-5; the D call may be TRBD1 or TRBD2 (5 bases each). CDR3 loop: CASSPHGAGWEETQYF. The DNA for the CDR3 is TGTGCCAGCAGCCCCCACGGGGCTGGGTGGGAAGAGACCCAGTACTTC.